The 4 T cell receptor beta chains below were found in one sample sequenced in a study of shared clonotypes between healthy human individuals. The repertoire was sequenced with immunoSEQ multiplex PCR; TCRdb's copy has only in-frame clones and lacks some. Seen here are about 1.9 million clones, about 94% observed once, and the top ten hold over 1.5%. Naive CD8 cells comprised CD45RO-negative, CCR7-positively selected cells, excluding terminally differentiated effector memory CD45RA+ cells. The specimen sequenced was naive CD8+ T cells from PBMCs. The receptors were sampled from a man aged 18 to 30 in good health. Some clones in this sample may be carry-over from other donors' samples.

The chain joins TRBV5-5 to TRBJ2-7, with no clear D. This CDR3 contains 11 residues. Trimming left V 4 bases short and J 4 bases short, with 6 bases between. The V gene's germline CDR1 is SGHKS and CDR2 YYEKEE (reference sequence). The CDR3 DNA is TGTGCCAGCAGCGATAATTACGAGCAGTACTTC. This translates into CASSDNYEQYF.

The J gene is TRBJ1-1, the V gene TRBV27; 8 bases are shared with TRBD1. V lost 5 bases and J lost 4; bases outside the gene matches: 3. The CDR3 is 13 residues long. Per germline, CDR1 MNHEY and CDR2 SMNVEV (reference sequence). The CDR3 sequence is CASSPDRGTEAFF. In DNA form, the CDR3 reads TGTGCCAGCAGTCCCGACAGGGGCACTGAAGCTTTCTTT.

The chain joins TRBV27 to TRBJ1-2, with TRBD1 matching over 9 bases. There are 14 residues in the CDR3. In germline, CDR1 is MNHEY, CDR2 SMNVEV (reference sequence). The V and J ends lost 5 bases and 8 bases, in that order; junction bases with no gene match: 9. The CDR3 spells CASSAGQGLWGYTF. The CDR3 DNA sequence: TGTGCCAGCAGTGCAGGACAGGGGCTATGGGGCTACACCTTC.

The rearrangement joins TRBV19 to TRBJ2-3; 8 bases are a match to TRBD1. Germline lookup yields CDR1 LNHDA and CDR2 SQIVND (reference sequence). CDR3 length: 17 residues. Trimming removed 4 bases from V and 3 bases from J; junction bases left unmatched: 12. The CDR3 DNA follows: TGTGCCAGTAGTAATGGACAGGGCCCCCGTCGGACAGATACGCAGTATTTT. Amino acids: CASSNGQGPRRTDTQYF.